The clone carrying this T cell receptor (beta chain) was seen many times. Its antigen is not identified. This sample is part of a study of prognosis after radiotherapy for stage I lung cancer. Study observations and caveats: Shannon entropy (measured after stereotactic body radiation therapy) was lower in patients who went on to develop distant metastases. Patients' TRBV and TRBJ gene usage reportedly differed by presence or absence of metastases.

The CDR3 consists of 17 residues. Trimming removed 0 bases from V and 10 bases from J; junction bases left unmatched: 12. Germline CDR1 is LGHNA and CDR2 is YSLEER. With two time points in the design, 5 to 6 milliliters of peripheral blood were drawn at each one. Amplicons of TCR beta CDR3 were generated from genomic DNA by two-round multiplex PCR. First-round PCR, the initial amplification, used primers specific to each TRBV and TRBJ gene. The authors ran second-round PCR with universal primers. TCRdb analysed the multiplex PCR reads with MiXCR anew, one entry per CDR3 protein. The profile shows roughly 30,000 distinct CDR3 sequences, around 48% of them singletons.

The sequencing here drew on PBMCs, taken before or after stereotactic body radiation therapy (not recorded which). The TCR originated in a donor at least 50 years old with non-small cell lung cancer. The J gene is TRBJ2-1, the V gene TRBV4-3; 10 positions match TRBD2. CDR3 nucleotide sequence: TGCGCCAGCAGCCAAGATTTAGGGAGCGGGAGGGGCCGGGAGCAGTTCTTC. Its protein is CASSQDLGSGRGREQFF.